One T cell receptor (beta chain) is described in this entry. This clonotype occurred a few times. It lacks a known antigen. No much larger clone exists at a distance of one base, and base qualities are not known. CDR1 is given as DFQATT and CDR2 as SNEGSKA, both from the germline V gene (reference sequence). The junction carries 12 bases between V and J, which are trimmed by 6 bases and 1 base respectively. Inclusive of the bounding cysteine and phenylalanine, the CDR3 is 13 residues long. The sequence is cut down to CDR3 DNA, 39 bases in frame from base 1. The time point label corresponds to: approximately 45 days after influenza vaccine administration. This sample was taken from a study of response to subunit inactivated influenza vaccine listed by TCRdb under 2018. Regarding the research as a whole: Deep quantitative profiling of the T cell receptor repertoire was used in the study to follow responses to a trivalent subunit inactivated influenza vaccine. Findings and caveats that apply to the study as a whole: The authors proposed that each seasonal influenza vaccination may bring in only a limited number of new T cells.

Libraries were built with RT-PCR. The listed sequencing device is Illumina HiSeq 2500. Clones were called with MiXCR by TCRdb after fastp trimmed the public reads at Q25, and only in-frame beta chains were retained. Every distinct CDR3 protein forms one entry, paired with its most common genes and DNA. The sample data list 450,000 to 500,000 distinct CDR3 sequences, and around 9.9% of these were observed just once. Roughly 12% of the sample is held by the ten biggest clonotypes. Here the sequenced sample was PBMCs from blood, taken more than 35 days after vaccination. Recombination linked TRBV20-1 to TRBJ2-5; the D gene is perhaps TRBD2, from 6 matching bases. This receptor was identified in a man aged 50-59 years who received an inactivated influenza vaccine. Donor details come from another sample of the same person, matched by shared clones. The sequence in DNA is TGCAGTGCCCCCGGACTAAGCCAAGAGACCCAGTACTTC. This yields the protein CSAPGLSQETQYF.